Described below is a single T cell receptor beta chain sequence and its context. Its matching antigen is unknown. The germline CDR1 and CDR2 sequences are SGHDT and YYEEEE. The ends were cut back, 0 bases at V and 3 bases at J, with 10 bases in the middle. The CDR3 sequence is 14 residues long. The sample belongs to a study of graft-versus-host responses after intestinal transplantation. Sequencing used immunoSEQ multiplex PCR; TCRdb keeps in-frame clones, though not all of them. The table lists roughly 110,000 clones, more than 80% of them singletons. The study's findings and limits: Peak circulating GvH clone levels tracked with early post-transplant HvG declines.

The chain carries TRBV5-6 and TRBJ2-7; weak D call: TRBD1 (6 bases). This TCR derives from a human donor who was the organ donor for an intestinal transplant. Sequencing used unstimulated CD4+ T cells sorted from spleen or lymph node cells, obtained before transplant. The CDR3 nucleotides are TGTGCCAGCAGCTTGGGGACAGCGTTCTACGAGCAGTACTTC. This sequence encodes CASSLGTAFYEQYF.